These 26 T cell receptor beta chains were all obtained from the same sample, sequenced in a study of early T cells in non-severe SARS-CoV-2 infection (dated by TCRdb to the early 2020s). Libraries came from 5' RACE. These reads were obtained on a NextSeq 500. TCRdb passed the public sequencing reads through fastp at Q25 and MiXCR, retaining productive beta sequences. One record per CDR3 amino acid sequence lists the most common genes and DNA. The sample has 75,000 to 90,000 distinct CDR3 sequences on record, 9.5% to 15% of them singletons. The ten largest clones capture 1.1% of the sample. The sequenced sample consisted of whole blood. Source of these receptors: an adult who was a healthcare worker with PCR-confirmed SARS-CoV-2 infection or an uninfected control (not recorded which).

This clonotype was counted a few times. The V and J genes are TRBV28 and TRBJ2-1; D gene uncertain. The CDR3 sequence is 11 residues long. CDR1 and CDR2 (germline): MDHEN, SYDVKM. V was shortened by 3 bases and J by 8 bases, with 5 bases between the two germline ends. CDR3: CASSFFHEQFF. In DNA, the CDR3 is TGTGCCAGCAGTTTTTTCCATGAGCAGTTCTTC. The entire variable domain, with the rest obtained from reference TRBV28 and TRBJ2-1, is as follows: DVKVTQSSRYLVKRTGEKVFLECVQDMDHENMFWYRQDPGLGLRLIYFSYDVKMKEKGDIPEGYSVSREKKERFSLILESASTNQTSMYLCASSFFHEQFFGPGTRLTVL.

This clonotype came up many times. The gene calls are TRBV13 and TRBJ1-1, with 7 bases fitting TRBD1. J lost 8 bases, V lost 0 bases, and 9 bases had no gene match. This CDR3 is built from 15 residues. The germline V gene has CDR1 PRHDT and CDR2 FYEKMQ (reference sequence). The CDR3 protein is CASSLGFVGTVEAFF. The DNA of the CDR3 is TGTGCCAGCAGCTTAGGGTTTGTGGGGACAGTCGAAGCTTTCTTT. The full variable domain, completed using reference TRBV13 and TRBJ1-1, is AAGVIQSPRHLIKEKRETATLKCYPIPRHDTVYWYQQGPGQDPQFLISFYEKMQSDKGSIPDRFSAQQFSDYHSELNMSSLELGDSALYFCASSLGFVGTVEAFFGQGTRLTVV.

This sequence joins TRBV6-1 and TRBJ2-5, with 8 bases that match TRBD2. CDR1 is MNHNS, CDR2 SASEGT, per germline. The ends lost 8 bases at V and 1 base at J; junction bases unmatched: 12. The CDR3 is 16 residues long. The CDR3 DNA sequence: TGTGCCAGCGCGGAGGGACTAGTTAGGTCCCAAGAGACCCAGTACTTC. It encodes CASAEGLVRSQETQYF.

This clonotype was counted once. This chain joins TRBV6-6 and TRBJ2-3; 11 nucleotides agree with TRBD2. CDR1 is MNHNY, CDR2 SVGAGI, per germline (reference sequence). The CDR3 loop spans 17 amino acids. Germline trimming cut 6 bases from V and 2 bases from J; bases unmatched to any gene: 10. The DNA of the CDR3 is TGTGCCAGCAGCCGTCCCGGGACTAGCGGACCCACAGATACGCAGTATTTT. Translation: CASSRPGTSGPTDTQYF.

In its sample, this clonotype was seen many times. The rearrangement joins TRBV12-3 or TRBV12-4 to TRBJ1-5; D gene uncertain. Trimming cost V 7 bases and J 0 bases, with 13 bases left between them. The CDR3 is 15 amino acids. The DNA of the CDR3 is TGTGCCAGCATTCACGACGGCTATAGCAATCAGCCCCAGCATTTT. This encodes CASIHDGYSNQPQHF.

This chain connects TRBV29-1 to TRBJ2-7; no clear D. Germline values: CDR1 SQVTM, CDR2 ANQGSEA. The CDR3 length is 12 residues. The V end lost 1 base, the J end lost 3 bases, and 7 bases lay between the germline ends. This chain's CDR3 is CSVEVRDYEQYF. CDR3 nucleotide sequence: TGCAGCGTTGAAGTTAGGGACTACGAGCAGTACTTC.

This clonotype was picked up a small number of times. The J gene is TRBJ1-1, the V gene TRBV28; D uncertain. The CDR3 covers 12 residues. The germline V gene has CDR1 MDHEN and CDR2 SYDVKM. V lost 0 bases to trimming and J lost 11 bases, with 10 bases between them. CDR3 sequence: CASSLWKGQAFF. DNA of the CDR3: TGTGCCAGCAGTTTATGGAAAGGGCAGGCTTTCTTT.

This clonotype occurred a few times. This rearrangement joins TRBV27 to TRBJ1-2, with D maybe TRBD1 (6 bases). Trimming removed 2 bases from V and 3 bases from J, with 7 bases in between. This CDR3 is 13 amino acids long. Germline CDR1 reads MNHEY; CDR2 reads SMNVEV (reference sequence). The CDR3 spells CASSLGGHYGYTF. The CDR3 nucleotides read TGTGCCAGCAGTTTAGGGGGCCACTATGGCTACACCTTC.

The table lists this clonotype with many counts. The chain recombines TRBV18 with TRBJ1-6, with 9 bases aligning to TRBD1. Per the germline V gene, CDR1 is KGHSH and CDR2 is LQKENI. The CDR3 extends over 14 amino acids. V was pared by 6 bases and J by 7 bases, with 4 bases of the junction left unmatched. CDR3 sequence: CASSRDRVNSPLHF. CDR3 bases: TGTGCCAGCTCCCGGGACAGGGTGAATTCACCCCTCCACTTT.

This clonotype was seen only a few times. The V gene is TRBV12-3 or TRBV12-4, the J gene TRBJ2-2; D is unclear. CDR3 length: 12 amino acids. Trimming took 6 bases from V and 7 from J, leaving 9 bases between them. CDR3 amino acids: CASSPWRGELFF. In DNA, the CDR3 is TGTGCCAGCAGCCCCTGGCGCGGGGAGCTGTTTTTT.

This clonotype showed up many times. V and J are TRBV5-6 and TRBJ1-5; possibly TRBD1 for D (6 bases). Trimming stripped 1 base from V and 7 bases from J, with 9 bases between. This CDR3 has 13 residues. Per germline, CDR1 SGHDT and CDR2 YYEEEE. DNA of the CDR3: TGTGCCAGCAGCTTGACAGGGTCACAGCCCCAGCATTTT. This codes for CASSLTGSQPQHF.

This rearrangement joins TRBV18 to TRBJ2-3; D call uncertain. Trimming stripped 4 bases from V and 0 bases from J, with 11 bases between. Looked up from germline, CDR1 is KGHSH and CDR2 is LQKENI. This CDR3 is 15 amino acids long. The CDR3 loop reads CASSLSTSSTDTQYF. The CDR3 coding sequence is TGTGCCAGCTCACTAAGTACCTCTAGCACAGATACGCAGTATTTT.

This clonotype turned up a few times. The chain is built from TRBV21-1 and TRBJ2-7; no DNA check was done on the table's D call, TRBD1. TRBV21-1 is reported as a pseudogene. This CDR3 contains 14 residues. The DNA of the CDR3 is TGTGCCGGCTGTACACCCCCTAGTATCCACGAGCAGTACTTC. Translated, it gives CAGCTPPSIHEQYF.

The chain's CDR3 is CASSTGTRLYNEQFF. DNA of the CDR3: TGCGCCAGCAGCACCGGGACTAGACTCTACAATGAGCAGTTCTTC. The J gene is TRBJ2-1, the V gene TRBV5-1; 8 nucleotides agree with TRBD2. CDR1 and CDR2 from the germline V gene are SGHRS and YFSETQ. V lost 4 bases, J lost 3 bases, and 6 bases stayed unmatched. This CDR3 is built from 15 residues.

This chain uses TRBV24-1 with TRBJ2-1; possibly TRBD1 for D (6 bases). Between the trimmed V and J ends, which lost 7 bases and 6 bases, there was a span of 6 bases. The CDR3 loop spans 11 amino acids. Germline V gives CDR1 KGHDR, CDR2 SFDVKD. CDR3 nucleotide sequence: TGTGCCACCAGACAGGGCAATGAGCAGTTCTTC. It yields the protein CATRQGNEQFF.

This clonotype was recorded at least ten times. The V gene is TRBV2, the J gene TRBJ2-1, with D possibly being TRBD1 (7 bases). This CDR3 contains 14 residues. Trimming removed 6 bases from V and 3 bases from J, with 12 bases in between. Germline V gives CDR1 SNHLY, CDR2 FYNNEI. This chain's CDR3 is CASREGDSYNEQFF. CDR3 sequence (DNA): TGTGCCAGCAGGGAGGGGGACAGCTACAATGAGCAGTTCTTC.

This clonotype has a handful of counts. The chain employs TRBV20-1 and TRBJ1-1; the D is unclear. V lost 0 bases, J lost 2 bases, and 13 bases lay in between. The CDR3 runs to 15 residues. CDR1 and CDR2 from the germline V gene are DFQATT and SNEGSKA (reference sequence). This chain's CDR3 is CSARDTGTYNTEAFF. The DNA of the CDR3 is TGCAGTGCTAGAGACACCGGAACTTACAACACTGAAGCTTTCTTT.

This clonotype appeared many times. V gene TRBV12-3 or TRBV12-4 combines with J gene TRBJ1-2; D is unresolved. Trimming pared 1 base from V and 2 bases from J, leaving 2 bases between. The CDR3 spans 12 residues. CDR3 nucleotide sequence: TGTGCCAGCAGTTTAGGCAACTATGGCTACACCTTC. Residues: CASSLGNYGYTF.

The chain joins TRBV11-2 to TRBJ2-1; D not certain. The CDR3 consists of 17 residues. Looked up from germline, CDR1 is SGHAT and CDR2 is FQNNGV. The germline V and J ends were trimmed by 1 base and 2 bases, with 15 bases remaining between them. CDR3 sequence: CASSLVQAPIPYNEQFF. CDR3 sequence (DNA): TGTGCCAGCAGCTTAGTCCAGGCCCCAATACCCTACAATGAGCAGTTCTTC.

The chain couples TRBV15 to TRBJ1-6; D is ambiguous. CDR3 length: 15 residues. Between the trimmed V and J ends, which lost 0 bases and 10 bases, there was a span of 13 bases. Germline V gives CDR1 LNHNV, CDR2 YYDKDF (reference sequence). The CDR3 region is CATSRDPSFGSPLHF. The DNA of the CDR3 is TGTGCCACCAGCAGAGACCCCAGTTTCGGCTCACCCCTCCACTTT. The whole variable domain, remainder taken from reference TRBV15 and TRBJ1-6, is DAMVIQNPRYQVTQFGKPVTLSCSQTLNHNVMYWYQQKSSQAPKLLFHYYDKDFNNEADTPDNFQSRRPNTSFCFLDIRSPGLGDTAMYLCATSRDPSFGSPLHFGNGTRLTVT.

This clonotype was counted many times. This sequence joins TRBV28 and TRBJ2-3, with 12 bases identical to TRBD2. With V trimmed by 1 base and J by 0 bases, 14 bases remained unmatched. The CDR3 is made up of 21 amino acids. Germline CDR1 and CDR2: MDHEN and SYDVKM. The CDR3 is CASSLFGLLAGGTSSTDTQYF. CDR3 bases: TGTGCCAGCAGTTTATTCGGCCTTCTAGCGGGGGGGACGTCTAGCACAGATACGCAGTATTTT.

In its sample, this clonotype was seen a few times. CDR3 in amino acids: CASSPRLAGTTDTQYF. The CDR3 DNA is TGTGCCAGCAGTCCGAGACTAGCGGGGACCACAGATACGCAGTATTTT. The chain is built from TRBV12-3 or TRBV12-4 and TRBJ2-3; 11 nucleotides line up with TRBD2. The CDR3 is made up of 16 amino acids. Trimming took 5 bases from V and 2 from J; bases not matched to a gene: 6.

This clonotype occurred a few times. The chain couples TRBV6-5 to TRBJ1-2, with 10 bases matching TRBD1. There are 15 residues in the CDR3. Germline V CDR1 and CDR2: MNHEY, SVGAGI. Losses at the gene ends were 0 bases for V and 7 bases for J; bases not matched to a gene: 5. CDR3 sequence (DNA): TGTGCCAGCAGTTACTCGAAGGGGACAGGGGCTGGCTACACCTTC. Protein product: CASSYSKGTGAGYTF.

This rearrangement joins TRBV7-2 to TRBJ1-3, with 9 bases identical to TRBD1. The V and J ends lost 6 bases and 0 bases, in that order; junction bases with no gene match: 9. This CDR3 spans 17 amino acids. Germline V lookup: CDR1 SGHTA, CDR2 FQGNSA. The CDR3 DNA is TGTGCCAGCAGTTATACACCGGGACAGGGCTCTGGAAACACCATATATTTT. This gives the protein CASSYTPGQGSGNTIYF.

The sample holds a few counts of this clonotype. V gene TRBV12-3 or TRBV12-4 combines with J gene TRBJ2-7; D may be TRBD1 or TRBD2 (5 bases each). This CDR3 is built from 16 residues. The V end was cut by 5 bases, the J end by 5 bases, with 22 bases between. The CDR3, as DNA: TGTGCCAGCAGTCCCGCGCCGGGGACGATTCCCAACGAGCAGTACTTC. It is translated as CASSPAPGTIPNEQYF.

The table lists this clonotype with a few counts. This chain connects TRBV7-2 to TRBJ2-1; 8 bases match TRBD2. Per the germline V gene, CDR1 is SGHTA and CDR2 is FQGNSA. V shed 5 bases and J 10 bases; nucleotides not matched to a gene: 10. This CDR3 spans 14 amino acids. For the CDR3, the DNA is TGTGCCAGCAGCCGAGGTAGCGGGATTCAGGAGCAGTTCTTC. It specifies CASSRGSGIQEQFF.